This TCR beta chain appears in the sequencing data of a study of shared clonotypes between healthy human individuals (dated by TCRdb to 2020 to 2021). Broadly, across the study: The cohort included three men and a couple of women between 18 and 49 years of age. Leukapheresis yielded between about 0.8 and 8.9 billion PBMCs per donor. To estimate repertoire size and how much clonotypes are shared between individuals, the study performed deep sequencing of blood TCR repertoires from roughly five healthy adults. Different laboratories and diverse techniques were used to prepare libraries and sequence TCR repertoires, to increase sequencing depth and limit assay-specific biases. For each donor, CD4 naive and CD4 memory were each run on three plates, CD8 naive on two plates, and CD8 memory on one plate. What the research found in general, with its limitations: Incomplete sequencing was indicated by rarefaction of sorted-subset datasets, despite the large sequencing depth. Across a handful of donors, roughly 5.1% of naive CD4, around 3.5% of naive CD8, 2.3% of memory CD4, and approximately 0.4% of memory CD8 clonotypes were shared. Only blood was sampled, and tissue TCR repertoires likely differ from those in blood. Larger estimated clonotype richness was generally found for naive subsets than for memory subsets. The genetic and exposure-history diversity represented was limited by the small number of donors. Based on pairwise subsampling, the degree of clonotype sharing among donors was expected to be affected by sequencing depth. Higher generation probabilities were observed for clonotypes shared by all four sorted-subset donors than for non-shared clonotypes.

As regards this clone: The clone's antigen remains unknown. No much larger clonotype is one base removed from it; base qualities were not supplied.

TCR CDR3 regions were amplified from genomic DNA by multiplex PCR using the deep immunoSEQ assay. For each cell subset, the extracted genomic DNA was distributed evenly across all wells of several immunoSEQ 96-well plates, and each plate served as one replicate. Each replicate PCR for sorted subsets received 200 ng genomic DNA, equal to roughly 30,000 T cell genomes. Purified libraries were measured with a Qubit 3.0 fluorometer, size-checked on a Bioanalyzer 2100, and measured again with the KAPA Library Quantification kit. Every immunoSEQ 96-well plate was sequenced on a dedicated single-read 150-cycle Illumina NextSeq 550 flow cell. The study's own analysis went as follows. Because the immunoSEQ output included only junctional sequences and no quality scores, the filtering could not be the same as the filtering used for full-length reads. Sequences were annotated with PyIR, a Python wrapper for IgBLAST v1.9, and V/J genes and CDR3 were assigned using IMGT germline references. Any read was removed if the V/J assignment was weak (E-value above 1e-6), the CDR3 was missing, or the read contained stop codons, out-of-frame junctions, or ambiguous translated residues. V3J clonotypes were defined by identical inferred V gene, J gene, and CDR3 amino acid sequence. Percentage overlap between repertoires was calculated by dividing the number of shared unique clonotypes by the size of the smaller repertoire. Three approaches were used to assess repertoire richness: RTK rarefaction, the Chao1 estimator, and Recon v2.1 estimates of unobserved clonotypes. OLGA was used to compute generation probabilities for all TCRbeta clonotypes that the gDNA method yielded from a few donors. Imported from immuneACCESS, the table was reduced by TCRdb to in-frame sequences with V and J called. These copies leave out some clones; in studies compared against another copy, an unresolved V gene accounts for under half, and the cause of the remainder is not known. D and trimming come from the DNA, and the V and J calls and clone size come from that table. The sample table shows 2 million to 2.5 million clones, and 93% are seen once. The top ten hold 0.35% to 0.45% of the sample.

Donors were healthy HIV-negative adults with no recently reported acute infections or vaccinations. All donors were Caucasian adults living in Nashville, Tennessee, USA. CD4+ T cells were enriched by magnetic negative selection; naive cells were then positively selected on CD45RA, and the negative fraction formed the memory subset. Blood was obtained by leukapheresis, after which PBMCs were separated by Ficoll-Histopaque density gradient centrifugation and cryopreserved in liquid nitrogen vapor phase. Analytical flow cytometry was used to check the purity and quantity of every magnetically sorted T cell population. Genomic DNA was isolated from every sorted fraction and measured by UV absorbance on a Nanodrop 2000c. V has 1 base trimmed and J has 4 bases trimmed; junction bases matching no gene number 9. As encoded in the germline V gene (reference sequence), CDR1 is MNHEY while CDR2 is SMNVEV. From the cysteine up to the phenylalanine, the CDR3 has a length of 16 residues. The entry retains the CDR3 DNA only, 48 bases that are in frame from base 1.

Sequencing was carried out using naive CD4+ T cells from PBMCs. This specimen's cell subset or site label, interpreted: CD45RA+ positively selected. This chain is built from TRBV27 and TRBJ1-1, with 7 bases matching TRBD1. This receptor was taken from a man younger than 35 in good health. Some clones in this sample may be carry-over from other donors' samples. CDR3 sequence: CASSLFWAGGVTEAFF. The DNA sequence reads TGTGCCAGCAGTTTATTCTGGGCAGGGGGTGTCACTGAAGCTTTCTTT.